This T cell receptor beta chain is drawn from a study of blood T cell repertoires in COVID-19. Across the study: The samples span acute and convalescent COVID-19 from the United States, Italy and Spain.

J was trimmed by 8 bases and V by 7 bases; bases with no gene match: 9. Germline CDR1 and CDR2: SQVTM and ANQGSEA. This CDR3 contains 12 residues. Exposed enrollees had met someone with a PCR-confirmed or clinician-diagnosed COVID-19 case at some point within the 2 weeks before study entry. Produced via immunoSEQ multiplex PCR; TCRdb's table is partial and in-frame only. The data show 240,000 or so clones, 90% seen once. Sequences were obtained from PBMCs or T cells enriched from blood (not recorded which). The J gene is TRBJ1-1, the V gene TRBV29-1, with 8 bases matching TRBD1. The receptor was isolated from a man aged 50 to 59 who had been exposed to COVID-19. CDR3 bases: TGCAGCGCCCGCAGGGACAGGACGGAAGCTTTCTTT. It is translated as CSARRDRTEAFF.